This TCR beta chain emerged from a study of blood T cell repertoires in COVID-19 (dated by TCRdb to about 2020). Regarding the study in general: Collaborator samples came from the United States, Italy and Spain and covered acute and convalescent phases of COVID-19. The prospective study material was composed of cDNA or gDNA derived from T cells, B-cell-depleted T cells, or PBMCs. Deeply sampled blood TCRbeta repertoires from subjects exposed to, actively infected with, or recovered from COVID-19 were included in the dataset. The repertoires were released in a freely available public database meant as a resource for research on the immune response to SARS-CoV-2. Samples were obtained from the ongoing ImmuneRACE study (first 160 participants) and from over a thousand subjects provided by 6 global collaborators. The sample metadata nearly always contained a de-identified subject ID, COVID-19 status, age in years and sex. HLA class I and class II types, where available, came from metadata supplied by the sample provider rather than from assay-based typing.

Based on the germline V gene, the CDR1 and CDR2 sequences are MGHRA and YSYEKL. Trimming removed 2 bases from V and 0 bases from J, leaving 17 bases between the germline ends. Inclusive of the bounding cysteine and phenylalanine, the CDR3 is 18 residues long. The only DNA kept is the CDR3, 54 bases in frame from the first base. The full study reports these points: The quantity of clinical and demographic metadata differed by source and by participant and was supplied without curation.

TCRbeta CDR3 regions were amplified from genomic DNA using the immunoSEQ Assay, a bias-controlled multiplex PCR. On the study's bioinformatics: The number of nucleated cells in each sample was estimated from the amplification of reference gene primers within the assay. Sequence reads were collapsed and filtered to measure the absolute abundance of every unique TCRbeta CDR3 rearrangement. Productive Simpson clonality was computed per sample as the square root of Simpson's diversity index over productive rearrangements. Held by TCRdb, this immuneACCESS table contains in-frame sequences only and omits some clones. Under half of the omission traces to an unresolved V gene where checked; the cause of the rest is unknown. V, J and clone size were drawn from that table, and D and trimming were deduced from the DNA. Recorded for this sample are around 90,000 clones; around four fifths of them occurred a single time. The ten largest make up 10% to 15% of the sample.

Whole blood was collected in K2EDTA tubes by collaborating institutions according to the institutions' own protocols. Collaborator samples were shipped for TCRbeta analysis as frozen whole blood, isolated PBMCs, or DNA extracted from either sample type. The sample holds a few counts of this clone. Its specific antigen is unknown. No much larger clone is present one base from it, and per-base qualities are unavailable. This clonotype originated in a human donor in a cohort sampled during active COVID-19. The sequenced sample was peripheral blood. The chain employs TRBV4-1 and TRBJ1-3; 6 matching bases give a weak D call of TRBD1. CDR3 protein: CASSQTMDRLLSGNTIYF. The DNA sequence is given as TGCGCCAGCAGCCAAACCATGGACAGACTGCTCTCTGGAAACACCATATATTTT.